This TCR beta chain was identified in a study of cytomegalovirus exposure and HLA in healthy donors. The study ran its PCR with 60 Vbeta and 13 Jbeta primers. Libraries were prepared by immunoSEQ multiplex PCR; TCRdb keeps only in-frame clonotypes and omits some of them. The table lists around 200,000 clones, around 83% of them singletons. It was healthy bone marrow donors who served as donors. Trimming left V 0 bases short and J 4 bases short, with 9 bases between. This CDR3 contains 14 residues. Germline loops: CDR1 LNHDA, CDR2 SQIVND (reference sequence). The clonotype originates from a girl under 18 in good health and CMV-seronegative. The gene calls are TRBV19 and TRBJ1-2, with D hard to call. Sequenced input: PBMCs. CDR3 loop: CASSIEAGSYGYTF. The CDR3 DNA sequence: TGTGCCAGTAGTATAGAAGCAGGATCCTATGGCTACACCTTC.